Below, 29 T cell receptor beta chains from the same sample are listed, as sequenced in a study of Graves' ophthalmopathy and Graves' hyperthyroidism. Amplification from RNA transcripts yielded the TCR beta CDR3 regions. Second-round multiplex PCR followed a first-round RT-PCR using HTBI primers. TCRdb reprocessed the multiplex PCR reads via MiXCR and lists one record per CDR3 protein. The table lists roughly 380,000 distinct CDR3 sequences, approximately 15% of them singletons. The sample consisted of peripheral blood. The receptors were gathered from a young woman with stable Graves' hyperthyroidism.

This clonotype was seen repeatedly, ten times or more. J is TRBJ1-2 and V is TRBV19; tentative D call: TRBD1 (5 bases). Germline V gene data show CDR1 as LNHDA and CDR2 as SQIVND (reference sequence). CDR3 size: 15 residues. With 3 bases removed from V and 4 bases from J, the gap between germline ends came to 15 bases. The CDR3 spells CASSISIGTLYGYTF. CDR3 coding DNA: TGTGCCAGTAGTATCAGTATAGGGACCCTCTATGGCTACACCTTC.

This clonotype came up many times. The CDR3 DNA reads as TGTGCCAGCAGTCCGGGACAGTCGAACACTGAAGCTTTCTTT. The encoded protein is CASSPGQSNTEAFF. The chain links TRBV28 to TRBJ1-1; 7 nucleotides match TRBD1. The CDR3 is 14 residues long. CDR1 MDHEN and CDR2 SYDVKM come from the germline V gene. The V and J ends lost 5 bases and 1 base, in that order; junction bases with no gene match: 4.

This clonotype occurred a few times. A read error may explain this, as a much larger clone is one base away. CDR3: CASSGSYGGLFF. The CDR3 DNA is TGTGCCAGTAGTGGCAGCTACGGGGGGCTGTTTTTT. The rearrangement links TRBV19 to TRBJ2-2; the D gene is possibly TRBD2 (6 bases). There are 12 residues in the CDR3. Germline assignment: CDR1 LNHDA and CDR2 SQIVND (reference sequence).

The chain employs TRBV29-1 and TRBJ2-7; TRBD1 might be the D (6 bases). The V end lost 4 bases, the J end lost 0 bases, and 10 bases lay between the germline ends. Germline loops: CDR1 SQVTM, CDR2 ANQGSEA. The CDR3 contains 13 residues. CDR3 sequence reads: CSVGTAVSYEQYF. The CDR3 DNA follows: TGCAGCGTTGGGACAGCCGTCTCCTACGAGCAGTACTTC.

Only a few counts were recorded for this clonotype. The rearrangement links TRBV15 to TRBJ2-5, with a tentative D call TRBD2 (5 bases). Between the trimmed V and J ends, which lost 5 bases and 4 bases, there was a span of 11 bases. The CDR3 covers 13 residues. Germline values: CDR1 LNHNV, CDR2 YYDKDF (reference sequence). The CDR3: CATSLYAGETQYF. The CDR3 DNA reads TGTGCCACCAGCTTATACGCGGGAGAGACCCAGTACTTC.

This clonotype occurred many times. V usage is TRBV15 and J usage is TRBJ2-7; 8 bases align to TRBD1. CDR1 LNHNV and CDR2 YYDKDF come from the germline V gene (reference sequence). This CDR3 is built from 13 residues. Losses at the gene ends were 4 bases for V and 6 bases for J; bases not matched to a gene: 5. In DNA form, the CDR3 reads TGTGCCACCAGCAAGGGACAGGTACCCGAGCAGTACTTC. It yields the protein CATSKGQVPEQYF.

This clonotype showed up just once. The chain has TRBV6-1 and TRBJ2-5; 15 bases are a match to TRBD2. CDR1 and CDR2 from the germline V gene are MNHNS and SASEGT. The CDR3 has 15 residues. V shed 4 bases and J 7 bases; nucleotides not matched to a gene: 4. The CDR3 is CASSGTSGGAGTQYF. The CDR3 DNA follows: TGTGCCAGCAGTGGGACTAGCGGGGGGGCTGGGACCCAGTACTTC.

This clonotype was found a few times. The gene calls are TRBV13 and TRBJ2-5, with D tentatively TRBD2 (5 bases). This CDR3 is 14 amino acids long. Germline V gene lookup returns CDR1 PRHDT and CDR2 FYEKMQ (reference sequence). V lost 5 bases to trimming and J lost 9 bases, with 19 bases between them. CDR3 sequence reads: CASSVRRGKQAQYF. For the CDR3, the DNA is TGTGCCAGCAGCGTACGACGAGGGAAGCAAGCCCAGTACTTC.

There are many counts of this clonotype. The genes are TRBV24-1 and TRBJ1-5; D is uncertain. Germline V lookup: CDR1 KGHDR, CDR2 SFDVKD. This CDR3 contains 13 residues. The V gene lost 0 bases and the J gene lost 8 bases, with 7 bases spanning the gap. The CDR3 protein is CATSDLVGEPQHF. CDR3 in DNA: TGTGCCACCAGTGATTTGGTTGGGGAGCCCCAGCATTTT.

In its sample, this clonotype was seen many times. The chain combines TRBV12-3 or TRBV12-4 with TRBJ2-7; D unclear. Trimming left V 3 bases short and J 6 bases short, with 9 bases between. This CDR3 has 12 amino acids. CDR3 in amino acids: CASSFRTREQYF. CDR3 in DNA: TGTGCCAGCAGTTTTCGGACGCGCGAGCAGTACTTC.

Ten or more counts support this clonotype. The CDR3 protein is CASSMPGRLNTEAFF. Written as DNA, the CDR3 is TGCGCCAGCAGTATGCCGGGCAGACTGAACACTGAAGCTTTCTTT. V and J are TRBV5-1 and TRBJ1-1; D is unclear. The CDR3 totals 15 residues. V dropped 5 bases and J dropped 0 bases, with 14 bases sitting between them. Germline V lookup: CDR1 SGHRS, CDR2 YFSETQ.

This clonotype showed up many times. The gene calls are TRBV28 and TRBJ1-2, with D perhaps matching TRBD1 (5 bases). The CDR3 is made up of 15 amino acids. V gave up 6 bases and J gave up 3 bases, with 17 bases separating them. The germline CDR1 and CDR2 sequences are MDHEN and SYDVKM. CDR3 DNA sequence: TGTGCCAGCAGCGACTCGTGGGACCTCCACTATGGCTACACCTTC. Translated: CASSDSWDLHYGYTF.

This clonotype occurred many times. The genes are TRBV24-1 and TRBJ2-6, with 10 bases that match TRBD1. In germline, CDR1 is KGHDR, CDR2 SFDVKD. V shed 12 bases and J 0 bases; nucleotides not matched to a gene: 7. The CDR3 runs 16 residues. The CDR3 protein is CAAGQGPSSGANVLTF. The CDR3 bases are TGTGCCGCGGGACAGGGGCCGAGCTCTGGGGCCAACGTCCTGACTTTC.

At least ten counts were recorded for this clonotype. The rearrangement joins TRBV7-2 to TRBJ2-2; TRBD1 agrees at 8 bases. CDR1 is SGHTA, CDR2 FQGNSA, per germline. The CDR3 contains 16 residues. The V and J ends lost 0 bases and 1 base, in that order; junction bases with no gene match: 1. The CDR3 bases are TGTGCCAGCAGCTTAGCCGGGACAGGGAACACCGGGGAGCTGTTTTTT. It encodes CASSLAGTGNTGELFF.

J is TRBJ1-2 and V is TRBV6-1; 9 bases match TRBD1. V dropped 7 bases and J dropped 4; count of bases not matched to a gene: 7. There are 14 residues in the CDR3. Per the germline V gene, CDR1 is MNHNS and CDR2 is SASEGT. The CDR3 is CASTAGQGGYGYTF. CDR3 nucleotide sequence: TGTGCCAGCACCGCGGGACAGGGTGGCTATGGCTACACCTTC.

This clonotype has at least ten counts. This chain links TRBV6-2 or TRBV6-3 with TRBJ1-5, with 12 bases that match TRBD1. The CDR3 extends over 18 amino acids. Germline values: CDR1 MNHEY, CDR2 SVGEGT. Trimming removed 6 bases from V and 2 bases from J; junction bases left unmatched: 11. As DNA, the CDR3 is TGTGCCAGCAGCAACCGGGACAGGGGGCGAGAGGGCAATCAGCCCCAGCATTTT. Amino acids: CASSNRDRGREGNQPQHF.

The table lists this clonotype with many counts. This rearrangement joins TRBV7-6 to TRBJ1-1; possibly TRBD1 for D (5 bases). Between the trimmed V and J ends, which lost 1 base and 10 bases, there was a span of 10 bases. The CDR3 consists of 12 residues. Looked up from germline, CDR1 is SGHVS and CDR2 is FNYEAQ. The CDR3 DNA is TGTGCCAGCAGCTTAGTTGGGGGGGTAGCTTTCTTT. Protein sequence: CASSLVGGVAFF. The full variable domain, with the rest looked up from reference TRBV7-6 and TRBJ1-1, is GAGVSQSPRYKVTKRGQDVALRCDPISGHVSLYWYRQALGQGPEFLTYFNYEAQQDKSGLPNDRFSAERPEGSISTLTIQRTEQRDSAMYRCASSLVGGVAFFGQGTRLTVV.

This clonotype was seen repeatedly, ten times or more. The V gene is TRBV5-1, the J gene TRBJ1-1; D is uncertain. This CDR3 spans 14 amino acids. CDR1 is SGHRS, CDR2 YFSETQ, per germline. V lost 4 bases, J lost 7 bases, and 17 bases lay in between. CDR3 amino acids: CASSQAAASFEAFF. CDR3 coding DNA: TGCGCCAGCAGCCAGGCGGCAGCCTCGTTTGAAGCTTTCTTT.

This clonotype has at least ten counts. V and J are TRBV6-2 or TRBV6-3 and TRBJ2-7, with 11 bases aligning to TRBD2. This CDR3 region has 15 residues. CDR1 MNHEY and CDR2 SVGEGT come from the germline V gene. The ends lost 2 bases at V and 4 bases at J; junction bases unmatched: 4. The CDR3 loop reads CASSYPLAGGYEQYF. The CDR3 DNA is TGTGCCAGCAGTTACCCGCTAGCGGGGGGTTACGAGCAGTACTTC.

In this sample, this clonotype turned up many times. The chain links TRBV5-1 to TRBJ1-1, with 10 bases fitting TRBD1. Germline lookup yields CDR1 SGHRS and CDR2 YFSETQ. There are 15 residues in the CDR3. Trimming cost V 4 bases and J 2 bases; bases outside gene matches: 5. CDR3 nucleotide sequence: TGCGCCAGCAGCACCCAGACAGGGGGCAACACTGAAGCTTTCTTT. Translating it yields CASSTQTGGNTEAFF.

In its sample, this clonotype was seen a few times. The rearrangement joins TRBV25-1 to TRBJ1-5; the D is unclear. This CDR3 spans 14 amino acids. Per the germline V gene, CDR1 is MGHDK and CDR2 is SYGVNS. The ends were cut back, 6 bases at V and 3 bases at J, with 12 bases in the middle. As DNA, the CDR3 is TGTGCCAGCAGCGGAGCCGGGATCAATCAGCCCCAGCATTTT. Translation gives CASSGAGINQPQHF. The full variable domain, in which reference TRBV25-1 and TRBJ1-5 provide the parts outside the CDR3, is EADIYQTPRYLVIGTGKKITLECSQTMGHDKMYWYQQDPGMELHLIHYSYGVNSTEKGDLSSESTVSRIRTEHFPLTLESARPSHTSQYLCASSGAGINQPQHFGDGTRLSIL.

J is TRBJ2-7 and V is TRBV4-1; D remains unclear. The CDR3 is made up of 14 amino acids. The ends were cut back, 3 bases at V and 0 bases at J, with 9 bases in the middle. Per germline, CDR1 MGHRA and CDR2 YSYEKL. The CDR3, as DNA: TGCGCCAGCAGCCAGGACGAAAACTCCTACGAGCAGTACTTC. Translation: CASSQDENSYEQYF.

This clonotype was counted many times. The chain joins TRBV7-9 to TRBJ1-1; the D is unclear. The germline V gene encodes CDR1 SEHNR and CDR2 FQNEAQ (reference sequence). CDR3 length equals 15 residues. The V end was cut by 5 bases, the J end by 8 bases, with 21 bases between. As DNA, the CDR3 is TGTGCCAGCAGCATGGGAGGGTTTGGGGTCTCGGAAGCTTTCTTT. This sequence encodes CASSMGGFGVSEAFF.

This clonotype was counted ten times or more. CDR3 amino acids: CASKPASGRSYEQYF. The CDR3 DNA sequence: TGTGCCAGTAAACCCGCTAGCGGACGATCCTACGAGCAGTACTTC. The chain employs TRBV27 and TRBJ2-7; 7 nucleotides align to TRBD2. CDR3 length: 15 amino acids. The germline gives CDR1 MNHEY, CDR2 SMNVEV (reference sequence). After removal of 9 bases from V and 1 base from J, the junction contained 12 bases not matched to a gene.

The sample holds many counts of this clonotype. The chain uses TRBV20-1 and TRBJ2-4; D is possibly TRBD1 (6 bases). The CDR3 runs 13 residues. CDR1 DFQATT and CDR2 SNEGSKA come from the germline V gene (reference sequence). V shed 6 bases and J shed 8 bases, with 17 bases lying between them. CDR3 sequence: CSARKGKGDIQYF. For the CDR3, the DNA is TGCAGTGCGAGGAAAGGGAAGGGGGACATTCAGTACTTC.

The sample holds many counts of this clonotype. The chain uses TRBV3-1 and TRBJ2-7; D is unresolved. Germline CDR1 is LGHDT and CDR2 is YNNKEL (reference sequence). The CDR3 has 13 residues. Trimming took off 4 bases at V and 2 bases at J, with 9 bases between the two ends. CDR3 protein: CASSPATTYEQYF. The DNA of the CDR3 is TGTGCCAGCAGCCCGGCCACTACCTACGAGCAGTACTTC.

There are many counts of this clonotype. V gene TRBV5-1 combines with J gene TRBJ2-5; D unclear. The V end was cut by 4 bases, the J end by 1 base, with 17 bases between. In germline, CDR1 is SGHRS, CDR2 YFSETQ. There are 16 residues in the CDR3. The CDR3 spells CASSPGPGLGQETQYF. Here the CDR3 DNA reads TGCGCCAGCAGCCCCGGACCTGGGCTAGGCCAAGAGACCCAGTACTTC.

This clonotype is a singleton in its sample. The V and J genes are TRBV5-1 and TRBJ1-5; no firm D call. The V end was cut by 1 base, the J end by 7 bases, with 12 bases between. Germline-derived CDR1 and CDR2 are SGHRS and YFSETQ. CDR3 length equals 14 residues. CDR3 sequence (DNA): TGCGCCAGCAGCTTGTGGGGAGAAAAGCAGCCCCAGCATTTT. Protein product: CASSLWGEKQPQHF.

The V and J genes are TRBV6-2 or TRBV6-3 and TRBJ1-5; 7 bases fit TRBD1. The ends lost 4 bases at V and 11 bases at J; junction bases unmatched: 2. This CDR3 spans 11 amino acids. Germline V gene sequence: CDR1 MNHEY, CDR2 SVGEGT. CDR3 bases: TGTGCCAGCAGTTTCGACAGGGCCCAGCATTTT. This translates into CASSFDRAQHF.